These T cell receptor beta chains were read from a single sample in a study of blood T cell repertoires in COVID-19. Using immunoSEQ multiplex PCR, the repertoire was profiled, and TCRdb retains in-frame clones only, with some absent. The data hold around 27,000 clones, with around 90% observed a single time. Sequencing was done on a sample of peripheral blood. Source of these receptors: a human donor in a cohort sampled during active COVID-19. Each CDR3 is given with its conserved first and last residue. D genes are given only for firm matches. Clone size, where shown, is once, few, many, or a class for clones that have expanded.

v_gene: TRBV1
abundance: -
len: 19
d_gene: -
j_gene: TRBJ2-2
CDR3nt: TGCACCAGCAGCCACCCCGGACTAGCGGGGGCTACGAACACCGGGGAGCTGTTTTTT
CDR3aa: CTSSHPGLAGATNTGELFF

v_gene: TRBV19
abundance: once
len: 15
d_gene: -
j_gene: TRBJ1-4
CDR3nt: TGTGCCAGTAGTACCCCCAGGGCGGGGGATGAAAAACTGTTTTTT
CDR3aa: CASSTPRAGDEKLFF

v_gene: TRBV27
abundance: -
len: 15
d_gene: -
j_gene: TRBJ2-2
CDR3nt: TGTGCCAGCAGTTTATATAGGGAGGTGCCCGGGGAGCTGTTTTTT
CDR3aa: CASSLYREVPGELFF

v_gene: TRBV29-1
abundance: -
len: 13
d_gene: TRBD1
j_gene: TRBJ1-5
CDR3nt: TGCAGCGCCGGGACAGGGGGCGATCAGCCCCAGCATTTT
CDR3aa: CSAGTGGDQPQHF

v_gene: TRBV18
abundance: -
len: 15
d_gene: -
j_gene: TRBJ1-1
CDR3nt: TGTGCCAGCTCACCACTACAGGAAAGGGGGACTGAAGCTTTCTTT
CDR3aa: CASSPLQERGTEAFF

v_gene: TRBV13
abundance: -
len: 14
d_gene: TRBD1
j_gene: TRBJ2-7
CDR3nt: TGTGCCAGCAGCTCAGATGAACAGGGGTACGAGCAGTACTTC
CDR3aa: CASSSDEQGYEQYF

v_gene: TRBV10-3
abundance: -
len: 14
d_gene: TRBD1
j_gene: TRBJ2-2
CDR3nt: TGTGCCATCAGTGCAACAGGGGACACCGGGGAGCTGTTTTTT
CDR3aa: CAISATGDTGELFF

v_gene: TRBV15
abundance: -
len: 12
d_gene: -
j_gene: TRBJ1-1
CDR3nt: TGTGCCACCAGCAGAGACAGAGGCGAAGCTTTCTTT
CDR3aa: CATSRDRGEAFF

v_gene: TRBV27
abundance: -
len: 14
d_gene: -
j_gene: TRBJ2-7
CDR3nt: TGTGCCAGCAGTTTAAACGGACACTCCTACGAGCAGTACTTC
CDR3aa: CASSLNGHSYEQYF

v_gene: TRBV2
abundance: -
len: 15
d_gene: -
j_gene: TRBJ1-2
CDR3nt: TGTGCCAGCAGTGAAGTTGGAGGGCTTGGCTATGGCTACACCTTC
CDR3aa: CASSEVGGLGYGYTF

v_gene: TRBV14
abundance: few
len: 14
d_gene: -
j_gene: TRBJ2-7
CDR3nt: TGTGCCAGCAGCCAAGATTACAGCTTTCTCGAGCAGTACTTC
CDR3aa: CASSQDYSFLEQYF

v_gene: TRBV9
abundance: -
len: 15
d_gene: -
j_gene: TRBJ2-2
CDR3nt: TGTGCCAGCAGCGTAGTAGCAGGGGACACCGGGGAGCTGTTTTTT
CDR3aa: CASSVVAGDTGELFF

v_gene: TRBV23-1
abundance: -
len: 17
d_gene: -
j_gene: TRBJ1-4
CDR3nt: TGCGCCAGCAAAGGGGAGGGGGACCATGCAACTAATGAAAAACTGTTTTTT
CDR3aa: CASKGEGDHATNEKLFF

v_gene: TRBV19
abundance: -
len: 15
d_gene: TRBD1
j_gene: TRBJ2-7
CDR3nt: TGTGCCAGTAGTATAGAAGGGGGCTTCTCCTACGAGCAGTACTTC
CDR3aa: CASSIEGGFSYEQYF